This T cell receptor beta chain was identified during a study of blood T cell repertoires in COVID-19 (dated by TCRdb to 2020 to 2021). For context, the study as a whole: The collaborator samples originated in the United States, Italy and Spain and spanned the acute and convalescent phases of COVID-19. Where available, HLA class I and class II types were taken from metadata supplied by the sample provider and were not determined by assay-based typing. Samples came from the ongoing ImmuneRACE study (first 160 participants) plus 1,254 subjects from 6 global collaborators. The dataset comprised deeply sampled blood TCRbeta repertoires from subjects exposed to, actively infected with, or recovered from COVID-19. Nearly every sample came with metadata listing a de-identified subject ID, COVID-19 status, age in years and sex. The material from the prospective study consisted of cDNA or gDNA derived from T cells, B-cell-depleted T cells, or PBMCs. The repertoires were released in a freely available public database meant as a resource for research on the immune response to SARS-CoV-2.

Whole blood was collected in K2EDTA tubes by collaborating institutions according to the institutions' own protocols. For TCRbeta analysis, collaborator samples were shipped as frozen whole blood, as isolated PBMCs, or as DNA extracted from either sample type. Concerning this clone itself: What this receptor recognizes is not known. The input lacks base qualities; no much larger clone sits a single base away.

TCRbeta CDR3 regions were amplified from genomic DNA using the immunoSEQ Assay, a bias-controlled multiplex PCR. The study's processing was this. Within the assay, amplification of reference gene primers was used to estimate how many nucleated cells each sample contained. Sequence reads were collapsed and filtered to measure the absolute abundance of every unique TCRbeta CDR3 rearrangement. For each sample, productive Simpson clonality was calculated by taking the square root of Simpson's diversity index across productive rearrangements. As stored in TCRdb, this immuneACCESS dataset retains in-frame rearrangements with V and J assigned. A fraction of the clones does not appear; measured against another copy, unresolved V genes explain less than half of the discrepancy, and the remainder lacks a known reason. The DNA gave D and trimming, while V, J and clone size come from that table. The sample profile shows some 250,000 clones; more than 70% of them were found once. Approximately 5.3% of the sample goes to the ten largest clones.

Its CDR3 holds 17 amino acids, cysteine through phenylalanine. CDR3 DNA is the only sequence kept; it has 51 bases, read in frame from the first base. After removal of 4 bases from V and 5 bases from J, the junction retains 10 bases not matched to a gene. Reading the germline V gene (reference sequence) gives CDR1 LGHDT and CDR2 YNNKEL. Results the study describes overall, beyond this receptor: The quantity of clinical and demographic metadata differed by source and by participant and was supplied without curation.

The V gene is TRBV3-1 (or the pseudogene TRBV3-2) and the J gene is TRBJ2-1; a stretch of 11 junction bases matches TRBD2. Source material: peripheral blood. The origin of this receptor is a man at least 80 years old with acute or convalescent COVID-19. The CDR3 protein: CASSPHLSGRGDNEQFF. The bases are TGTGCCAGCAGCCCCCACCTTAGCGGGAGGGGGGACAATGAGCAGTTCTTC.